The clone carrying this TCR beta chain came up a few times. The CDR3 consists of 14 residues. Trimming took off 6 bases at V and 0 bases at J, with 11 bases between the two ends. The data originate from a study of T cells after yellow fever vaccination. TCRdb itself ran the 5' RACE reads through MiXCR, one entry per CDR3 protein. Here the sample spans roughly 330,000 distinct CDR3 sequences, around 6.8% being singletons. Sequenced here: PBMCs, sampled about 49 days after the first yellow fever vaccination. The J gene is TRBJ1-1, the V gene TRBV12-3 or TRBV12-4; D call uncertain. This clonotype was obtained from a man aged 18-30 years who received the YFV17D yellow fever vaccine. CDR3 sequence (DNA): TGTGCCAGCAGCCCCTACGGAATGAACACTGAAGCTTTCTTT. This gives the protein CASSPYGMNTEAFF.